The sequence of this T cell receptor beta chain was determined in a study of blood T cell repertoires in COVID-19. Cohort assignment relied on participant-reported clinical history. Trimming at V came to 1 base and at J to 2 bases, leaving 6 bases not matched to a gene. Germline CDR1 reads WSHSY; CDR2 reads SAAADI. This CDR3 comprises 16 residues. Only in-frame clones appear in the TCRdb table, and some are missing; sequencing was by immunoSEQ multiplex PCR. The data hold about 180,000 clones, with over 75% observed a single time. This receptor was identified in a woman aged 40 to 55 with acute COVID-19. Sequencing was carried out using PBMCs or T cells enriched from blood (not recorded which). V is TRBV10-2 and J is TRBJ2-3; the match to TRBD2 covers 7 bases. CDR3 bases: TGCGCCAGCAGTGAGTTGGGGGAGGGCGACACAGATACGCAGTATTTT. Its protein is CASSELGEGDTDTQYF.